This T cell receptor beta chain was found in a study of cytomegalovirus exposure and HLA in healthy donors. Study-level information: Earlier, 110 million or so unique TCR beta sequences were recovered from around 180 million T cells by an analysis. Study-level results: Using the classifier, cytomegalovirus status was reportedly diagnosed with high specificity and sensitivity. Trimming of TCR beta V- and J-genes showed a link, identified in a later analysis, to a missense DCLRE1C variant.

Vbeta (60) and Jbeta (13) primers were used in the PCR. Per the study methods: An analysis performed later counted about 80 million unique TCR beta chains (roughly 11 million of them shared). Profiled with immunoSEQ multiplex PCR; TCRdb holds only in-frame clones, not every one. V and J calls and clone size follow that table, whereas D and trimming were derived from the DNA. The sample shows around 150,000 clones, around 90% of them seen only once. As concerns this clone: Its specificity is unknown.

Germline CDR1 and CDR2: MRHNA and SNTAGT. V was pared by 2 bases and J by 2 bases, with 6 bases of the junction left unmatched. This CDR3 is 16 amino acids long. J is TRBJ1-5 and V is TRBV6-4, with 7 bases identical to TRBD1. The source is a woman in her twenties or thirties in good health and CMV-seronegative. The sequencing sample was made of PBMCs. The chain's CDR3 is CASSDPTGRRNQPQHF. The DNA for the CDR3 is TGTGCCAGCAGTGACCCGACAGGGAGACGCAATCAGCCCCAGCATTTT.